Sequencing of this T cell receptor beta chain was carried out in a study of early T cells in non-severe SARS-CoV-2 infection. Looking at the study overall: Whole-blood bulk RNA, unsorted, was sequenced, and chains were unpaired.

One entry per CDR3 protein, called by TCRdb with MiXCR from the 5' RACE reads. The sample has 43,000 or so distinct CDR3 sequences, nearly 7.5% seen once. This clonotype was observed many times. Its target is not known. The CDR3 consists of 13 residues. V lost 7 bases and J 3 bases, leaving 16 bases between the germline ends. The germline V gene encodes CDR1 SQVTM and CDR2 ANQGSEA. Study-wide results and limits: VDJdb matching favored anti-spike CD8 responses, missing private and CD4 specificities.

The receptor was derived from an adult who was a healthcare worker with PCR-confirmed SARS-CoV-2 infection or an uninfected control (not recorded which). Sample: whole blood. The V and J genes are TRBV29-1 and TRBJ2-7, with unresolved D. The CDR3 sequence is CSAIDTSFYEQYF. CDR3 bases: TGCAGCGCCATAGACACAAGTTTCTACGAGCAGTACTTC.